The 11 T cell receptor beta chains below come from one sample, sequenced in a study of Graves' ophthalmopathy and Graves' hyperthyroidism. As the template, RNA transcripts were used to amplify TCR beta CDR3 regions. Following a first-round RT-PCR that used HTBI primers, a second-round multiplex PCR was carried out. TCRdb reanalysed the multiplex PCR reads using MiXCR and keeps one entry per CDR3 protein. The table lists 500,000 to 600,000 distinct CDR3 sequences, 39% of them singletons, with about 4% in the top ten. Sequences were obtained from peripheral blood or thyroid tissue (not recorded which). Receptors were obtained from an adult man with Graves' hyperthyroidism.

This clonotype was observed many times. The chain employs TRBV9 and TRBJ1-2, with D unresolved. With 0 bases removed from V and 5 bases from J, the gap between germline ends came to 8 bases. Germline V gene data show CDR1 as SGDLS and CDR2 as YYNGEE. This CDR3 comprises 13 residues. The CDR3: CASSVVRGYGYTF. The CDR3 coding sequence is TGTGCCAGCAGCGTAGTCCGGGGTTATGGCTACACCTTC.

This clonotype was counted between two and nine times. This rearrangement joins TRBV7-3 to TRBJ2-7; D might be TRBD2 (6 bases). The J call may be faulty, since TRBJ2-1 better matches the DNA end. The CDR3 is 13 residues long. Germline CDR1 reads SGHTA; CDR2 reads FQGTGA. CDR3 loop: CASSLRLDNEQFF. The CDR3 region has the DNA TGTGCCAGCAGCTTAAGACTAGACAATGAGCAGTTCTTC.

In this sample, this clonotype turned up many times. The J gene is TRBJ1-1, the V gene TRBV29-1; perhaps TRBD1 as D (5 bases). Germline-derived CDR1 and CDR2 are SQVTM and ANQGSEA. The CDR3 is 10 amino acids. The V gene lost 7 bases and the J gene lost 6 bases, with 9 bases spanning the gap. Written as DNA, the CDR3 is TGCAGCGGTGACAGCGCTGAAGCTTTCTTT. This translates into CSGDSAEAFF.

The CDR3 nucleotides are TGTGCCACCAGCAGAGATCGCGGGACAGGGGGATACAATGAGCAGTACTTC. It specifies CATSRDRGTGGYNEQYF. V and J are TRBV15 and TRBJ2-7, with TRBD1 identical over 11 bases. Germline V gene lookup returns CDR1 LNHNV and CDR2 YYDKDF (reference sequence). Trimming took 0 bases from V and 7 from J; bases not matched to a gene: 11. This CDR3 region has 17 residues.

This clonotype has at least ten counts. At one end, the junction sequence differs from germline, possibly due to a read error. The chain recombines TRBV5-1 with TRBJ1-1; no clear D gene. Per the germline V gene, CDR1 is SGHRS and CDR2 is YFSETQ. CDR3 length: 12 residues. The CDR3 coding sequence is TGTGCCAGCAGCCCAGGGAACACTGAAGCTTTCTTT. It is translated as CASSPGNTEAFF.

V and J are TRBV7-2 and TRBJ2-3; possibly TRBD2 for D (6 bases). V shed 5 bases and J shed 0 bases, with 18 bases lying between them. Germline CDR1 and CDR2: SGHTA and FQGNSA. The CDR3 is 17 amino acids. In DNA, the CDR3 is TGTGCCAGCAGCACTGAGACACGGGGGTCTAGCACAGATACGCAGTATTTT. It translates to CASSTETRGSSTDTQYF.

This clonotype was observed at least ten times. The chain joins TRBV7-8 to TRBJ1-1, with TRBD1 matching 9 bases. Germline V lookup: CDR1 SGHVS, CDR2 FQNEAQ. After removal of 0 bases from V and 0 bases from J, the junction contained 8 bases not matched to a gene. The CDR3 totals 18 residues. The CDR3 region has the DNA TGTGCCAGCAGCTTAGCGCCGACGACAGGGGGACTGAACACTGAAGCTTTCTTT. This encodes CASSLAPTTGGLNTEAFF.

This clonotype showed up just once. The CDR3 does not end in the conserved phenylalanine or tryptophan, so this is likely a read error. No DNA is shown, since the ends of the CDR3 on it are uncertain; the CDR3 is the one TCRdb lists. The J gene is TRBJ2-6, the V gene TRBV20-1; TRBD1 is the table's D call, not checked against the DNA. Germline V gene data show CDR1 as DFQATT and CDR2 as SNEGSKA (reference sequence). The CDR3 contains 9 residues when both ends are counted. The CDR3 loop is CSAIQGASV.

This clonotype was seen a single time. The junction departs from the called germline gene at one end, perhaps through a read error. The rearrangement uses TRBV10-1 and TRBJ2-7; possible D gene TRBD2, 6 bases. From germline, CDR1 is WNHNN and CDR2 SYGVQD (reference sequence). CDR3 length: 14 amino acids. CDR3 nucleotides: TGCGCCAGCAGCTTAGAGGGACTGCCCTACGAGCAGTGCTTC. Protein sequence: CASSLEGLPYEQCF.

This clonotype was seen repeatedly, ten times or more. This chain joins TRBV29-1 and TRBJ2-7; D gene unclear. V gave up 7 bases and J gave up 1 base, with 14 bases separating them. From germline, CDR1 is SQVTM and CDR2 ANQGSEA. The CDR3 has 13 amino acids. This CDR3 is CSAGRLGSYEQYF. DNA for the CDR3: TGCAGCGCCGGCCGGCTAGGGTCCTACGAGCAGTACTTC.

This clonotype was seen at least ten times. The CDR3 loop is CASNFVGPWDEQYF. The CDR3 DNA reads TGTGCCAGCAACTTCGTGGGGCCTTGGGACGAGCAGTACTTC. The V call is TRBV11-2, the J call TRBJ2-7; a weak D match, TRBD1 (5 bases). Germline loops: CDR1 SGHAT, CDR2 FQNNGV. The CDR3 totals 14 residues. Trimming shortened V by 7 bases and J by 5 bases, and 18 bases separated the two germline ends. Together with reference TRBV11-2 and TRBJ2-7, the CDR3 gives the full variable domain: EAGVAQSPRYKIIEKRQSVAFWCNPISGHATLYWYQQILGQGPKLLIQFQNNGVVDDSQLPKDRFSAERLKGVDSTLKIQPAKLEDSAVYLCASNFVGPWDEQYFGPGTRLTVT.